This TCR beta chain was recovered during a study of blood T cell repertoires in COVID-19. The protocol was immunoSEQ multiplex PCR, while the TCRdb copy is restricted to in-frame clones and leaves out a portion. The sample contains 150,000 to 200,000 clones, roughly 80% of which appear only once. Trimming removed 0 bases from V and 1 base from J, with 8 bases in between. Germline V gene lookup returns CDR1 SGDLS and CDR2 YYNGEE. The length of the CDR3 is 14 residues. Sequencing was done on a sample of peripheral blood. This TCR derives from a man between 65 and 80 years old with acute or convalescent COVID-19. The chain recombines TRBV9 with TRBJ2-7; maybe TRBD1 (5 bases). CDR3 sequence: CASSVGQRSYEQYF. Here the CDR3 DNA reads TGTGCCAGCAGCGTAGGACAGCGATCCTACGAGCAGTACTTC. The complete variable domain, with remaining parts taken from reference TRBV9 and TRBJ2-7, reads DSGVTQTPKHLITATGQRVTLRCSPRSGDLSVYWYQQSLDQGLQFLIQYYNGEERAKGNILERFSAQQFPDLHSELNLSSLELGDSALYFCASSVGQRSYEQYFGPGTRLTVT.